Shown below are 6 T cell receptor beta chains from a single sample sequenced in a study of blood T cells in healthy people across ages. With a J-beta primer mix and a sample-barcoded 5' primer, a second PCR ran 7 to 11 cycles. One entry per CDR3 protein, called by TCRdb with MiXCR from the 5' RACE reads. The sample holds roughly 800,000 distinct CDR3 sequences, approximately 25% seen once. Separately, the same data were catalogued under a study of T cells of mothers and their children.

Sequenced sample: blood. These receptors were taken from a boy aged 10-17 years in good health.

This chain connects TRBV6-6 to TRBJ2-7; D is possibly TRBD1 (5 bases). The CDR3 totals 14 residues. Germline V gene lookup returns CDR1 MNHNY and CDR2 SVGAGI (reference sequence). V was trimmed by 2 bases and J by 3 bases, leaving 11 bases between them. The CDR3 is CASSYGQGGYEQYF. The CDR3 DNA reads as TGTGCCAGCAGTTACGGCCAGGGCGGCTACGAGCAGTACTTC.

A single count supports this clonotype. This chain joins TRBV7-9 and TRBJ1-1; the D is unclear. The V gene's germline CDR1 is SEHNR and CDR2 FQNEAQ (reference sequence). V lost 1 base, J lost 8 bases, and 11 bases lay in between. This CDR3 contains 13 residues. The CDR3 nucleotides are TGTGCCAGCAGCTTAGGACCGGCGCTAGAAGCTTTCTTT. Residues: CASSLGPALEAFF.

V usage is TRBV5-5 and J usage is TRBJ2-5, with D possibly matching TRBD2 (6 bases). This CDR3 contains 15 residues. The V gene's germline CDR1 is SGHKS and CDR2 YYEKEE (reference sequence). V lost 6 bases and J 4 bases, leaving 19 bases between the germline ends. The CDR3 region is CASTADYCYGETQYF. Written as DNA, the CDR3 is TGTGCCAGCACGGCGGACTATTGCTACGGAGAGACCCAGTACTTC.

CDR3 in DNA: TGTGCCAGCAGTCCGGACAGGAGTGCAGATACGCAGTATTTT. This translates into CASSPDRSADTQYF. The gene calls are TRBV7-2 and TRBJ2-3, with 7 bases lining up with TRBD1. The CDR3 length is 14 residues. CDR1 and CDR2 from the germline V gene are SGHTA and FQGNSA. Trimming removed 6 bases from V and 4 bases from J; junction bases left unmatched: 7.

This clonotype was seen a handful of times. This chain links TRBV19 with TRBJ2-5, with D hard to call. Germline V gene lookup returns CDR1 LNHDA and CDR2 SQIVND (reference sequence). This CDR3 has 14 amino acids. V was cut by 6 bases and J by 0 bases, with 11 bases left in between. Written as DNA, the CDR3 is TGTGCCAGTAGCTTCGCAGGATACCAAGAGACCCAGTACTTC. It codes for CASSFAGYQETQYF. Using reference TRBV19 and TRBJ2-5 for the parts outside the CDR3, the full variable domain is DGGITQSPKYLFRKEGQNVTLSCEQNLNHDAMYWYRQDPGQGLRLIYYSQIVNDFQKGDIAEGYSVSREKKESFPLTVTSAQKNPTAFYLCASSFAGYQETQYFGPGTRLLVL.

This clonotype was recorded a few times. This chain joins TRBV9 and TRBJ2-4; 8 bases line up with TRBD1. From germline, CDR1 is SGDLS and CDR2 YYNGEE. CDR3 length: 15 residues. With 0 bases clipped from V and 8 bases from J, the junction kept 7 bases outside the gene matches. The CDR3 nucleotides read TGTGCCAGCAGCGTAGGGCGACAGGGGAGAGACATTCAGTACTTC. This codes for CASSVGRQGRDIQYF.